This T cell receptor beta chain was profiled in a study of cytomegalovirus exposure and HLA in healthy donors. The data were produced by immunoSEQ multiplex PCR, yet TCRdb's version contains in-frame clones alone and is incomplete. The sample includes around 130,000 clones, about 84% of them seen just once. The table lists this clone with a count of one. Germline V gene lookup returns CDR1 MDHEN and CDR2 SYDVKM. CDR3 length equals 16 residues. The V and J ends lost 3 bases and 4 bases respectively, with 15 bases between them. This sequence joins TRBV28 and TRBJ2-2; TRBD2 is a possible D gene (6 bases). This sequence was found in a woman aged 30 to 39 in good health and CMV-seronegative. The sequencing sample was made of PBMCs. The CDR3 DNA reads as TGTGCCAGCAGTTTTTCCCTAGGAGGGGCCACCGGGGAGCTGTTTTTT. This gives the protein CASSFSLGGATGELFF.